This paragraph reports one T cell receptor beta chain. The repertoire was sequenced with immunoSEQ multiplex PCR; TCRdb's copy has only in-frame clones and lacks some. This table holds a few hundred thousand clones, less than 90% found once. Germline CDR1 and CDR2: SGDLS and YYNGEE. Trimming took 6 bases from V and 4 from J, leaving 16 bases between them. This CDR3 has 14 residues. This sample was taken from a study of blood T cell repertoires in COVID-19. Looking at the study overall: COVID-19 samples, acute and convalescent, were from the United States, Italy and Spain. The analysed material was cDNA or gDNA that came from T cells, B-cell-depleted T cells, or PBMCs.

The V gene is TRBV9, the J gene TRBJ1-2, with unresolved D. Sequenced input: peripheral blood. The clonotype comes from a woman aged 40 to 50 who had recovered from COVID-19. Written as DNA, the CDR3 is TGTGCCAGCACCTCAGAAGGAGGGATCTATGGCTACACCTTC. It yields the protein CASTSEGGIYGYTF. The complete variable domain, with remaining parts taken from reference TRBV9 and TRBJ1-2, reads DSGVTQTPKHLITATGQRVTLRCSPRSGDLSVYWYQQSLDQGLQFLIQYYNGEERAKGNILERFSAQQFPDLHSELNLSSLELGDSALYFCASTSEGGIYGYTFGSGTRLTVV.